Following are 31 T cell receptor beta chains from one sample sequenced in a study of regulatory T cells in long-lasting Graves disease. Building the TCR beta libraries relied on iRepertoire HTBI primers, and CDR3 regions underwent Arm-PCR. TCRdb reanalysed the multiplex PCR reads using MiXCR and keeps one entry per CDR3 protein. The sample contains around 450,000 distinct CDR3 sequences, about 22% of which appear only once. As for time point: persistent/refractory GD, antithyroid drugs over 5 years with positive TRAb. Extracted PBMC RNA gave rise to the TCR library. The sequenced sample was peripheral blood mononuclear cells (PBMCs), obtained when the disease was refractory, from a patient treated with antithyroid drugs. These receptors were collected from a female donor with Graves disease.

This clonotype was observed at least ten times. V is TRBV24-1 and J is TRBJ2-5; no definite D call. This CDR3 region has 12 residues. Trimming pared 9 bases from V and 4 bases from J, leaving 11 bases between. Germline lookup yields CDR1 KGHDR and CDR2 SFDVKD. The CDR3 DNA reads as TGTGCCACCTCGAACCCCTCAGAGACCCAGTACTTC. As protein: CATSNPSETQYF.

V usage is TRBV7-9 and J usage is TRBJ1-5, with D unresolved. This CDR3 region has 14 residues. The germline CDR1 and CDR2 sequences are SEHNR and FQNEAQ (reference sequence). V shed 5 bases and J shed 1 base, with 9 bases lying between them. The CDR3: CASSEMGSNQPQHF. CDR3 nucleotide sequence: TGTGCCAGCAGCGAGATGGGCAGCAATCAGCCCCAGCATTTT. Full variable domain (remainder filled in from reference TRBV7-9 and TRBJ1-5): DTGVSQNPRHKITKRGQNVTFRCDPISEHNRLYWYRQTLGQGPEFLTYFQNEAQLEKSRLLSDRFSAERPKGSFSTLEIQRTEQGDSAMYLCASSEMGSNQPQHFGDGTRLSIL.

The sample holds a few counts of this clonotype. This chain uses TRBV4-1 with TRBJ2-7; 8 bases line up with TRBD2. This CDR3 has 17 residues. V trimming: 4 bases; J trimming: 0 bases; junction bases outside the gene matches: 11. In germline, CDR1 is MGHRA, CDR2 YSYEKL. In DNA form, the CDR3 reads TGCGCCAGCAGCCCCATCGGACTAGCTTTACCCTCCTACGAGCAGTACTTC. Translated: CASSPIGLALPSYEQYF.

At least ten counts were recorded for this clonotype. The genes are TRBV11-2 and TRBJ1-5; the match to TRBD1 covers 7 bases. The CDR3 length is 14 residues. Germline V lookup: CDR1 SGHAT, CDR2 FQNNGV. The V and J ends lost 5 bases and 5 bases, in that order; junction bases with no gene match: 6. Here the CDR3 reads CASSLYRGDQPQHF. CDR3 DNA sequence: TGTGCCAGCAGCCTATACAGGGGTGATCAGCCCCAGCATTTT.

This clonotype came up many times. This chain connects TRBV27 to TRBJ1-4; 10 positions match TRBD1. The ends lost 5 bases at V and 6 bases at J; junction bases unmatched: 6. CDR1 and CDR2 (germline): MNHEY, SMNVEV (reference sequence). The CDR3 consists of 15 residues. The CDR3 DNA is TGTGCCAGCAGTAGAGACAGGGGGCGCGATGAAAAACTGTTTTTT. Residues: CASSRDRGRDEKLFF.

This clonotype was counted ten times or more. The chain employs TRBV6-1 and TRBJ1-2, with 8 bases lining up with TRBD1. Germline trimming cut 6 bases from V and 7 bases from J; bases unmatched to any gene: 10. The CDR3 spans 14 residues. The germline V gene encodes CDR1 MNHNS and CDR2 SASEGT. Here the CDR3 DNA reads TGTGCCAGCAGCCCCCCTGACAGGGGTCGTGGCTACACCTTC. Protein sequence: CASSPPDRGRGYTF.

The chain combines TRBV2 with TRBJ2-3; TRBD2 matches at 7 bases. Germline V CDR1 and CDR2: SNHLY, FYNNEI. The CDR3 runs to 15 residues. The V segment lost 8 bases and the J segment 1 base; nucleotides outside the gene matches: 9. The CDR3, as DNA: TGTGCCAGCCCCGCGGGTCGGGGGGGCACAGATACGCAGTATTTT. The encoded protein is CASPAGRGGTDTQYF.

This clonotype has at least ten counts. The genes are TRBV6-1 and TRBJ1-4; D is uncertain. The germline gives CDR1 MNHNS, CDR2 SASEGT. With 5 bases removed from V and 0 bases from J, the gap between germline ends came to 7 bases. This CDR3 comprises 14 residues. The CDR3 protein is CASSPYTTNEKLFF. The CDR3 DNA follows: TGTGCCAGCAGTCCTTATACAACTAATGAAAAACTGTTTTTT.

The sample holds a few counts of this clonotype. The chain carries TRBV27 and TRBJ1-5; no clear D gene. V lost 0 bases, J lost 0 bases, and 6 bases lay in between. Per the germline V gene, CDR1 is MNHEY and CDR2 is SMNVEV (reference sequence). This CDR3 has 15 residues. DNA of the CDR3: TGTGCCAGCAGTTTATCAAGGGTTAGCAATCAGCCCCAGCATTTT. Translating it yields CASSLSRVSNQPQHF.

This clonotype was seen a handful of times. The chain combines TRBV12-3 or TRBV12-4 with TRBJ1-5; the match to TRBD1 covers 9 bases. Trimming removed 3 bases from V and 4 bases from J; junction bases left unmatched: 7. The CDR3 is 16 residues long. CDR3 bases: TGTGCCAGCAGTTTTAGGTTGGGACAGGGTAATCAGCCCCAGCATTTT. Translation: CASSFRLGQGNQPQHF.

The chain is built from TRBV19 and TRBJ2-7; unclear D gene. The CDR3 has 13 amino acids. Trimming took off 5 bases at V and 3 bases at J, with 11 bases between the two ends. Germline-derived CDR1 and CDR2 are LNHDA and SQIVND (reference sequence). The DNA of the CDR3 is TGTGCCAGTAGTGGGCAAAACGACTACGAGCAGTACTTC. Protein sequence: CASSGQNDYEQYF.

There are many counts of this clonotype. V usage is TRBV15 and J usage is TRBJ2-7, with 10 positions matching TRBD1. The CDR3 length is 15 residues. The junction had 9 bases not matched to a gene; V was cut back by 3 bases and J by 7 bases. Germline V gene data show CDR1 as LNHNV and CDR2 as YYDKDF (reference sequence). CDR3 bases: TGTGCCACCAGCAGCCCCCGGGACAGGGGCTGGGAGCAGTACTTC. Its translation: CATSSPRDRGWEQYF. The full variable domain, rest sourced from reference TRBV15 and TRBJ2-7, is DAMVIQNPRYQVTQFGKPVTLSCSQTLNHNVMYWYQQKSSQAPKLLFHYYDKDFNNEADTPDNFQSRRPNTSFCFLDIRSPGLGDTAMYLCATSSPRDRGWEQYFGPGTRLTVT.

This rearrangement joins TRBV6-5 to TRBJ2-5, with a weak D call TRBD2 (6 bases). The V and J ends lost 4 bases and 6 bases respectively, with 18 bases between them. Germline CDR1 reads MNHEY; CDR2 reads SVGAGI. The CDR3 sequence is 15 residues long. CDR3 residues: CASSCSGRAGKTQYF. The CDR3 DNA reads TGTGCCAGCAGTTGCTCGGGACGGGCGGGGAAGACCCAGTACTTC.

This clonotype was picked up a small number of times. The chain carries TRBV19 and TRBJ1-4; D gene unclear. This CDR3 comprises 11 residues. Germline assignment: CDR1 LNHDA and CDR2 SQIVND (reference sequence). V gave up 6 bases and J gave up 4 bases, with 3 bases separating them. CDR3 amino acids: CASRYNEKLFF. The CDR3 nucleotides are TGTGCCAGTAGGTATAATGAAAAACTGTTTTTT. Complete variable domain (other parts from reference TRBV19 and TRBJ1-4): DGGITQSPKYLFRKEGQNVTLSCEQNLNHDAMYWYRQDPGQGLRLIYYSQIVNDFQKGDIAEGYSVSREKKESFPLTVTSAQKNPTAFYLCASRYNEKLFFGSGTQLSVL.

This clonotype has ten or more counts. The chain has TRBV28 and TRBJ2-6; the D gene is possibly TRBD1 (6 bases). Germline values: CDR1 MDHEN, CDR2 SYDVKM. With 4 bases removed from V and 0 bases from J, the gap between germline ends came to 13 bases. This CDR3 has 17 residues. For the CDR3, the DNA is TGTGCCAGCAGTTCAAGCAGGGGACGCTCTGGGGCCAACGTCCTGACTTTC. Translated: CASSSSRGRSGANVLTF.

This clonotype was detected many times. The chain links TRBV12-3 or TRBV12-4 to TRBJ2-3; 12 bases agree with TRBD1. The CDR3 runs to 15 residues. V lost 4 bases to trimming and J lost 7 bases; unmatched junction nucleotides: 6. CDR3 DNA: TGTGCCAGCAGTTCCCGGGACAGGGGGCTGTATACGCAGTATTTT. This gives the protein CASSSRDRGLYTQYF.

The rearrangement joins TRBV19 to TRBJ1-5; D might be TRBD1 (5 bases). The CDR3 extends over 15 amino acids. Deletions cut 1 base from V and 3 bases from J, with 10 bases between. CDR1 is LNHDA, CDR2 SQIVND, per germline (reference sequence). The CDR3 here is CASSIAGDHNQPQHF. The CDR3, as DNA: TGTGCCAGTAGTATAGCGGGGGATCACAATCAGCCCCAGCATTTT.

Many counts were recorded for this clonotype. J is TRBJ2-5 and V is TRBV12-3 or TRBV12-4; possibly TRBD2 for D (7 bases). CDR3 length: 13 residues. V gave up 7 bases and J gave up 4 bases, with 13 bases separating them. This chain's CDR3 is CASTEGGVETQYF. CDR3 sequence (DNA): TGTGCCAGCACCGAAGGGGGGGTAGAGACCCAGTACTTC.

This clonotype was observed many times. The rearrangement uses TRBV20-1 and TRBJ2-5; TRBD2 aligns across 12 bases. With V trimmed by 3 bases and J by 1 base, 6 bases remained unmatched. CDR3 size: 16 residues. In germline, CDR1 is DFQATT, CDR2 SNEGSKA (reference sequence). The DNA for the CDR3 is TGCAGTGCTAGGTCTCTAGCGGGAGGGTTCCAAGAGACCCAGTACTTC. It encodes CSARSLAGGFQETQYF.

The chain has TRBV19 and TRBJ1-1; no firm D call. Trimming cost V 1 base and J 7 bases, with 4 bases left between them. Germline loops: CDR1 LNHDA, CDR2 SQIVND (reference sequence). This CDR3 is 11 amino acids long. The CDR3 region is CASSIGGEAFF. The CDR3 region has the DNA TGTGCCAGTAGTATAGGTGGTGAAGCTTTCTTT. The full variable domain, in which reference TRBV19 and TRBJ1-1 provide the parts outside the CDR3, is DGGITQSPKYLFRKEGQNVTLSCEQNLNHDAMYWYRQDPGQGLRLIYYSQIVNDFQKGDIAEGYSVSREKKESFPLTVTSAQKNPTAFYLCASSIGGEAFFGQGTRLTVV.

This chain links TRBV20-1 with TRBJ2-7, with TRBD2 matching over 8 bases. The germline gives CDR1 DFQATT, CDR2 SNEGSKA (reference sequence). The trim removed 5 bases at V and 5 bases at J, leaving 8 bases unmatched. There are 13 residues in the CDR3. CDR3 DNA sequence: TGCAGTGCTTCGGGAGGGCTGATAAACGAGCAGTACTTC. Its protein is CSASGGLINEQYF.

This clonotype was counted many times. The rearrangement uses TRBV11-2 and TRBJ2-5; 10 bases are a match to TRBD1. Germline-derived CDR1 and CDR2 are SGHAT and FQNNGV. This CDR3 has 16 residues. V shed 4 bases, J shed 1 base, and the junction held 6 bases outside the gene matches. The CDR3 DNA reads TGTGCCAGCAGCTCCGGGACAGGGGCCTCCCAAGAGACCCAGTACTTC. Encoded protein: CASSSGTGASQETQYF.

This clonotype was observed at least ten times. The chain recombines TRBV10-3 with TRBJ2-7, with 7 bases identical to TRBD1. Germline trimming cut 10 bases from V and 3 bases from J; bases unmatched to any gene: 9. This CDR3 region has 13 residues. In germline, CDR1 is ENHRY, CDR2 SYGVKD. The CDR3 DNA follows: TGTGCCAGCCGGGACAGTTGGTACTACGAGCAGTACTTC. Translating gives CASRDSWYYEQYF.

In this sample, this clonotype turned up a few times. The chain uses TRBV15 and TRBJ2-2; D is possibly TRBD1 (6 bases). Trimming pared 0 bases from V and 0 bases from J, leaving 8 bases between. This CDR3 is built from 16 residues. CDR1 LNHNV and CDR2 YYDKDF come from the germline V gene (reference sequence). In nucleotides, the CDR3 is TGTGCCACCAGCAGAGAGGACAGCCCGAACACCGGGGAGCTGTTTTTT. Translated: CATSREDSPNTGELFF. Variable domain in full (rest from reference TRBV15 and TRBJ2-2): DAMVIQNPRYQVTQFGKPVTLSCSQTLNHNVMYWYQQKSSQAPKLLFHYYDKDFNNEADTPDNFQSRRPNTSFCFLDIRSPGLGDTAMYLCATSREDSPNTGELFFGEGSRLTVL.

In its sample, this clonotype was seen a few times. The chain couples TRBV30 to TRBJ1-6, with D possibly matching TRBD1 (5 bases). The germline CDR1 and CDR2 sequences are GTSNPN and SVGIG (reference sequence). Trimming cost V 0 bases and J 7 bases, with 13 bases left between them. This CDR3 spans 15 amino acids. The CDR3 protein is CAWSVLEGPNSPLHF. Written as DNA, the CDR3 is TGTGCCTGGAGTGTACTCGAGGGACCGAATTCACCCCTCCACTTT.

This clonotype was counted between two and nine times. The rearrangement joins TRBV6-9 to TRBJ1-3; D is undetermined. CDR1 and CDR2 (germline): MNHGY, SVAAGI. Trimming took 3 bases from V and 4 from J, leaving 10 bases between them. The CDR3 sequence is 14 residues long. The chain's CDR3 is CASSYGGPGNTIYF. In nucleotides, the CDR3 is TGTGCCAGCAGTTACGGAGGGCCCGGAAACACCATATATTTT.

The V gene is TRBV19, the J gene TRBJ1-5; D is ambiguous. This CDR3 region has 16 residues. The V end was cut by 2 bases, the J end by 1 base, with 12 bases between. Germline V gene lookup returns CDR1 LNHDA and CDR2 SQIVND (reference sequence). This CDR3 is CASSILPGLSNQPQHF. CDR3 bases: TGTGCCAGTAGTATACTTCCAGGTTTGAGCAATCAGCCCCAGCATTTT.

This clonotype was seen many times. The V and J genes are TRBV7-2 and TRBJ1-1; possibly TRBD1 for D (6 bases). The CDR3 has 14 amino acids. The germline V gene has CDR1 SGHTA and CDR2 FQGNSA. V was trimmed by 6 bases and J by 1 base, leaving 12 bases between them. CDR3 region: CASSPEGGNTEAFF. CDR3 DNA sequence: TGTGCCAGCAGTCCTGAGGGGGGGAACACTGAAGCTTTCTTT. Variable domain in full (rest from reference TRBV7-2 and TRBJ1-1): GAGVSQSPSNKVTEKGKDVELRCDPISGHTALYWYRQSLGQGLEFLIYFQGNSAPDKSGLPSDRFSAERTGGSVSTLTIQRTQQEDSAVYLCASSPEGGNTEAFFGQGTRLTVV.

In this sample, this clonotype turned up many times. The gene calls are TRBV28 and TRBJ2-7; D not certain. Germline-derived CDR1 and CDR2 are MDHEN and SYDVKM. The CDR3 is 12 amino acids. V lost 6 bases and J lost 9, with 15 bases in between. This CDR3 reads CASSAIRDVQYF. As DNA, the CDR3 is TGTGCCAGCAGCGCTATCCGTGATGTGCAGTACTTC.

With regard to this clonotype: A much larger clone differs from this one at a single base, so this may be a read error. The V call is TRBV6-4, the J call TRBJ1-1, with 8 nucleotides matching TRBD1. This CDR3 is built from 14 residues. CDR1 is MRHNA, CDR2 SNTAGT, per germline. The CDR3 bases are TGTGCCCGCAGTGACACCGACAGGGGCACTGAAGCTTTCTTT. It is translated as CARSDTDRGTEAFF.

This clonotype was observed many times. This chain connects TRBV11-1 to TRBJ1-6; D ambiguous. Trimming took off 3 bases at V and 9 bases at J, with 9 bases between the two ends. The V gene's germline CDR1 is SGHAT and CDR2 FQDESV (reference sequence). The CDR3 spans 13 residues. Written as DNA, the CDR3 is TGTGCCAGCAGCTTCGGCCCAAGTTCACCCCTCCACTTT. This translates into CASSFGPSSPLHF.